This is a list of T cell receptor beta chains from one sample in a study of shared clonotypes between healthy human individuals. The table came from immunoSEQ multiplex PCR; TCRdb's copy has only in-frame clones and leaves some out. Of under 2.5 million clones detected, 92% appear once; the ten largest clones hold around 0.4%. Sequenced: naive CD4+ T cells from PBMCs. Receptors were obtained from a man younger than 30 in good health. Some clones in this sample may be carry-over from other donors' samples. Each CDR3 is given without its conserved first and last residue. Part of the rows lack a size; the others show once, few, many or a class for expanded clones.

>TRBJ2-5|TRBV28|.
ASRNMDRTQETQY
>TRBJ1-4|TRBV6-5|.
ASSYQRGGKLF
>TRBJ1-1|TRBV29-1|.
SVREQVENTEAF
>TRBJ2-7|TRBV2|.
ASSKLAGGPYEQY
>TRBJ2-7|TRBV4-2|once
ASSQEWLAGNYEQY
>TRBJ1-1|TRBV7-3|.
ASSLTAGQNTEAF
>TRBJ2-3|TRBV5-1|.
ASSLEQGGTDTQY
>TRBJ1-4|TRBV28|.
ASSQLQAPNEKLF
>TRBJ1-4|TRBV5-4|.
ASSWAGATNEKLF
>TRBJ2-3|TRBV7-3|.
ASSPTGGITDTQY
>TRBJ1-2|TRBV6-1|.
ASSVGQGRSGYT
>TRBJ2-1|TRBV19|.
ASSKVPVNEDEQF
>TRBJ2-5|TRBV7-8|once
ASSTTLAGGHQETQY
>TRBJ1-5|TRBV4-3|.
ASSQDRVQGRINQPQH
>TRBJ2-7|TRBV29-1|once
SVEDVGTASLEQY
>TRBJ1-5|TRBV10-3|.
AINNNQPQH
>TRBJ1-4|TRBV5-1|.
ASSTGTGYEKLF
>TRBJ2-2|TRBV5-4|.
ASSSDRGLSGELF
>TRBJ2-7|TRBV28|.
ASGRGSYEQY
>TRBJ1-5|TRBV6-1|.
ASSEASGTPGPQH
>TRBJ2-5|TRBV18|once
ASSPAGGRRETQY
>TRBJ2-7|TRBV4-1|.
ASSQDGAATYEQY
>TRBJ2-1|TRBV9|.
ASSTRLAAYNEQF
>TRBJ2-7|TRBV5-1|.
ATASGSTNEQY
>TRBJ1-2|TRBV30|.
AWNRIYGYT
>TRBJ1-2|TRBV15|.
ATSRQDLYGYT
>TRBJ2-6|TRBV19|once
ASGKGTGLSGANVLT
>TRBJ1-2|TRBV7-3|.
ASSLRAGEGYT
>TRBJ2-5|TRBV7-9|once
ASSLGGTGGQETQY